The rows below give T cell receptor beta chains drawn from one sample of a study of T cell clones after liver transplantation. Libraries were prepared by immunoSEQ multiplex PCR; TCRdb keeps only in-frame clonotypes and omits some of them. Of about 75,000 clones detected, about 85% appear once; the ten largest clones hold about 2%. Sequencing used CD4+ T cells from blood, obtained around 50 months after liver transplant. The source is a human patient who received a liver transplant. Part of the T cells may come from the graft donor. The CDR3 runs from the conserved cysteine through the conserved F or W. A D gene is named only where the DNA matches it firmly. Clone size, where shown, is once, few, many, or a class for clones that have expanded.

J gene,D gene,CDR3 length,clone size,V gene,CDR3 protein,CDR3 DNA
TRBJ2-2,.,14,once,TRBV7-6,CASSSYRVTGELFF,TGTGCCAGCAGCTCATACAGGGTGACAGGGGAGCTGTTTTTT
TRBJ2-1,.,13,.,TRBV7-2,CASQSSSYNEQFF,TGTGCCAGCCAATCAAGCTCCTACAATGAGCAGTTCTTC
TRBJ2-1,TRBD2,14,.,TRBV28,CASSFGTSGPFWFF,TGTGCCAGCAGTTTTGGGACTAGCGGGCCGTTTTGGTTCTTC
TRBJ1-2,.,14,.,TRBV6-1,CASSEGTPGHGYTF,TGTGCCAGCAGTGAGGGGACCCCCGGGCATGGCTACACCTTC
TRBJ2-2,TRBD2,18,.,TRBV5-1,CASSLGLAGVLGTGELFF,TGCGCCAGCAGCTTGGGGCTAGCGGGAGTTTTGGGCACCGGGGAGCTGTTTTTT
TRBJ2-3,.,15,.,TRBV4-3,CASSTRFTSTDTQYF,TGCGCCAGCAGCACTCGTTTCACTAGCACAGATACGCAGTATTTT
TRBJ2-3,.,16,.,TRBV19,CASSKPLSGGTDTQYF,TGTGCCAGTAGTAAGCCTCTATCAGGGGGCACAGATACGCAGTATTTT
TRBJ2-2,.,15,.,TRBV18,CASSPITGNTGELFF,TGTGCCAGCTCACCAATAACAGGGAACACCGGGGAGCTGTTTTTT
TRBJ2-3,TRBD2,14,once,TRBV19,CASSSGGGPDTQYF,TGTGCCAGTAGTAGCGGGGGGGGGCCAGATACGCAGTATTTT
TRBJ2-3,.,15,.,TRBV19,CASSVELRGTDTQYF,TGTGCCAGTAGTGTTGAATTGAGGGGCACAGATACGCAGTATTTT
TRBJ2-4,TRBD1,13,.,TRBV9,CASSPRQGDIQYF,TGTGCCAGCAGCCCTCGACAGGGCGACATTCAGTACTTC
TRBJ1-5,TRBD1,15,.,TRBV7-6,CASSKGQENNQPQHF,TGTGCCAGCAGCAAGGGACAGGAGAACAATCAGCCCCAGCATTTT
TRBJ2-3,TRBD1,15,.,TRBV7-3,CASSLTGQVTDTQYF,TGTGCCAGCAGCTTGACGGGACAGGTGACAGATACGCAGTATTTT
TRBJ1-2,TRBD1,15,.,TRBV7-2,CASSLATGRGYGYTF,TGTGCCAGCAGCTTAGCGACAGGGAGGGGTTATGGCTACACCTTC
TRBJ1-3,.,13,.,TRBV29-1,CSVRGKTGNTIYF,TGCAGCGTTCGGGGTAAGACTGGAAACACCATATATTTT
TRBJ1-2,TRBD1,15,once,TRBV19,CASSAGGRTGDRYTF,TGTGCCAGTAGTGCCGGGGGAAGGACAGGGGACCGCTACACCTTC
TRBJ1-1,.,15,.,TRBV23-1,CASSQPGPMNTEAFF,TGCGCCAGCAGTCAGCCGGGACCGATGAACACTGAAGCTTTCTTT
TRBJ2-7,TRBD2,15,.,TRBV7-2,CATKGGTSGTYEQYF,TGTGCCACCAAAGGGGGGACTAGCGGGACCTACGAGCAGTACTTC
TRBJ2-1,TRBD1,13,.,TRBV5-1,CASSRDSNNEQFF,TGCGCCAGCAGCAGGGACAGCAACAATGAGCAGTTCTTC
TRBJ2-7,.,15,.,TRBV7-2,CASSLRGTQTYEQYF,TGTGCCAGCAGCTTACGCGGGACGCAAACTTACGAGCAGTACTTC
TRBJ2-7,.,12,.,TRBV6-5,CASSLGGGEQYF,TGTGCCAGCAGTCTCGGGGGTGGCGAGCAGTACTTC
TRBJ2-1,TRBD2,17,.,TRBV7-2,CASSLELAGTHYNEQFF,TGTGCCAGCAGCTTAGAACTAGCGGGGACCCACTACAATGAGCAGTTCTTC
TRBJ2-2,.,12,few,TRBV18,CASSSYTGELFF,TGTGCCAGCTCATCGTACACCGGGGAGCTGTTTTTT
TRBJ2-7,.,14,.,TRBV7-2,CASSLGRARYEQYF,TGTGCCAGCAGCTTAGGTCGGGCGCGCTACGAGCAGTACTTC
TRBJ1-5,.,13,.,TRBV18,CASSRDRNQPQHF,TGTGCCAGCTCGCGGGATCGGAATCAGCCCCAGCATTTT
TRBJ1-1,.,15,.,TRBV14,CASSQTNQVWTEAFF,TGTGCCAGCAGCCAAACCAATCAGGTATGGACTGAAGCTTTCTTT
TRBJ2-1,TRBD2,18,.,TRBV19,CASEGLAGGSSSYNEQFF,TGTGCCAGTGAGGGACTAGCGGGAGGTTCCAGCTCCTACAATGAGCAGTTCTTC
TRBJ2-7,TRBD1,16,.,TRBV9,CASSVSPTGANYEQYF,TGTGCCAGCAGCGTATCCCCGACAGGGGCCAACTACGAGCAGTACTTC
TRBJ1-6,.,16,.,TRBV5-6,CASSGDTSSYNSPLHF,TGTGCCAGCAGCGGGGACACGAGCTCCTATAATTCACCCCTCCACTTT
TRBJ2-3,.,18,.,TRBV12-5,CASGLGTSGRTLTDTQYF,TGTGCTAGTGGTTTGGGTACTTCGGGCAGGACGCTCACAGATACGCAGTATTTT
TRBJ2-2,.,15,.,TRBV7-6,CASSLNQLNTGELFF,TGTGCCAGCAGCTTAAACCAGCTTAACACCGGGGAGCTGTTTTTT
TRBJ2-7,TRBD2,13,.,TRBV28,CASSSGTPYEQYF,TGTGCCAGCAGCAGCGGGACTCCCTACGAGCAGTACTTC
TRBJ2-1,TRBD2,20,.,TRBV29-1,CSVVYWLRASGRAGNNEQFF,TGCAGCGTTGTTTATTGGTTGCGCGCTAGCGGGAGGGCCGGTAACAATGAGCAGTTCTTC
TRBJ1-5,.,14,.,TRBV28,CASSQVGSPGPQHF,TGTGCCAGCAGTCAGGTGGGGAGCCCGGGGCCCCAGCATTTT
TRBJ1-2,TRBD1,15,few,TRBV6-5,CASSYPGQGIYGYTF,TGTGCCAGCAGTTACCCGGGACAGGGAATCTATGGCTACACCTTC
TRBJ2-1,TRBD2,13,once,TRBV12-5,CASGFGLAGEQFF,TGTGCTAGTGGTTTTGGACTAGCGGGAGAGCAGTTCTTC
TRBJ1-5,.,14,.,TRBV5-1,CASSPGVGNQPQHF,TGCGCCAGCAGCCCAGGAGTTGGCAATCAGCCCCAGCATTTT
TRBJ2-2,TRBD2,15,.,TRBV29-1,CSAVGTSGRPGELFF,TGCAGCGCCGTCGGGACTAGCGGGAGACCCGGGGAGCTGTTTTTT
TRBJ2-5,.,15,.,TRBV15,CATSRDRADQETQYF,TGTGCCACCAGCAGAGATCGGGCAGACCAAGAGACCCAGTACTTC
TRBJ2-7,.,13,.,TRBV30,CAWSVYSLYEQYF,TGTGCCTGGAGTGTATATAGTCTCTACGAGCAGTACTTC
TRBJ2-2,TRBD2,16,.,TRBV5-1,CASSATSGGTKGELFF,TGCGCCAGCAGCGCGACTAGCGGGGGGACCAAGGGGGAGCTGTTTTTT
TRBJ1-5,.,14,medium-sized,TRBV2,CASSGGGSNQPQHF,TGTGCCAGCAGTGGAGGGGGGTCCAATCAGCCCCAGCATTTT
TRBJ2-1,TRBD2,15,.,TRBV18,CASSQLAGVRNEQFF,TGTGCCAGCTCACAACTAGCGGGGGTTAGGAATGAGCAGTTCTTC